The subject of this entry is one T cell receptor (beta chain). In the study's own analysis: By means of reference gene primer amplification, nucleated cell counts were estimated. Profiled with immunoSEQ multiplex PCR; TCRdb holds only in-frame clones, not every one. That table is the source of V, J and clone size, and D and trimming were worked out from the DNA. The table lists roughly 100,000 clones, about 90% of them singletons. This entry belongs to a study of blood T cell repertoires in COVID-19. Background on the study: Researchers got acute and convalescent COVID-19 samples from the United States, Italy and Spain. PBMCs, B-cell-depleted T cells, or T cells provided the cDNA or gDNA that made up the material.

Sequencing was performed on peripheral blood. The clonotype originates from a man aged 50 to 59 with acute or convalescent COVID-19.

This chain's CDR3 is CASSTRTGTEQYF. CDR3 DNA: TGTGCCAGCAGTACCCGGACAGGGACCGAGCAGTACTTC. The V and J genes are TRBV28 and TRBJ2-7; 8 bases agree with TRBD1. From germline, CDR1 is MDHEN and CDR2 SYDVKM. Losses at the gene ends were 5 bases for V and 6 bases for J; bases not matched to a gene: 6. This CDR3 contains 13 residues.